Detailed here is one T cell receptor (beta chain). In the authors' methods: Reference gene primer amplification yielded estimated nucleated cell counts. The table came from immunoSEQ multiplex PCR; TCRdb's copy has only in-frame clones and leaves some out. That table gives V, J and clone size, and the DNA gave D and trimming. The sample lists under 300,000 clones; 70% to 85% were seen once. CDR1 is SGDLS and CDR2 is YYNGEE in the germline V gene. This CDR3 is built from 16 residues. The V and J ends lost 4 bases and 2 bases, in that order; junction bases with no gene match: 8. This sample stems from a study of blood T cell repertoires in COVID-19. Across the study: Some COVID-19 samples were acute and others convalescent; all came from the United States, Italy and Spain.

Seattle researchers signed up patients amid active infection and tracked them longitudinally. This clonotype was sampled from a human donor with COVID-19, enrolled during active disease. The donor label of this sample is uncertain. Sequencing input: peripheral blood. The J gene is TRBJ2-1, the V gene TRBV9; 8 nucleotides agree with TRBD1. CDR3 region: CASSPRQGRTYNEQFF. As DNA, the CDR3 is TGTGCCAGCAGCCCTCGACAGGGGCGAACCTACAATGAGCAGTTCTTC.